These 2 T cell receptor beta chains were all obtained from the same sample, sequenced in a study of shared clonotypes between healthy human individuals. TCRdb's table, derived via immunoSEQ multiplex PCR, lists solely in-frame clones and lacks some. The sample records some 510,000 clones, about four fifths being singletons. Sequenced sample: PBMCs. The origin of the receptors is a woman between 40 and 55 years old in good health. Some clones in this sample may be carry-over from other donors' samples.

The rearrangement uses TRBV28 and TRBJ2-7; the match to TRBD1 covers 7 bases. CDR1 is MDHEN, CDR2 SYDVKM, per germline. V gave up 3 bases and J gave up 4 bases; unmatched junction bases: 3. CDR3 size: 13 residues. Here the CDR3 reads CASSFPTGYEQYF. The CDR3 bases are TGTGCCAGCAGTTTCCCGACAGGGTACGAGCAGTACTTC.

The chain uses TRBV18 and TRBJ1-4; D is possibly TRBD1 (6 bases). This CDR3 is 15 amino acids long. Trimming took off 3 bases at V and 3 bases at J, with 11 bases between the two ends. Germline values: CDR1 KGHSH, CDR2 LQKENI. The CDR3 DNA reads as TGTGCCAGCTCACCCCAGGGGAGCTCTAATGAAAAACTGTTTTTT. Translating it yields CASSPQGSSNEKLFF. The variable domain in full, completed from reference TRBV18 and TRBJ1-4, reads NAGVMQNPRHLVRRRGQEARLRCSPMKGHSHVYWYRQLPEEGLKFMVYLQKENIIDESGMPKERFSAEFPKEGPSILRIQQVVRGDSAAYFCASSPQGSSNEKLFFGSGTQLSVL.